The rows below give T cell receptor beta chains drawn from one sample of a study of early T cells in non-severe SARS-CoV-2 infection. TCRdb passed the 5' RACE reads through MiXCR, listing each CDR3 protein once. In the table there are 25,000 to 35,000 distinct CDR3 sequences, roughly 5.1% of which are singletons. The sample taken for sequencing was whole blood. The receptors derive from an adult who was a healthcare worker with PCR-confirmed SARS-CoV-2 infection or an uninfected control (not recorded which). Each CDR3 is given with its conserved first and last residue. The D gene is left open where the match is weak. Clone size appears in some rows only: once, few, many, or a class for an expanded clone.

TRBV18	TRBD1	TRBJ2-3	few	TGTGCCAGCTCACCACTAGGACAGGGACTCGCAGATACGCAGTATTTT	CASSPLGQGLADTQYF
TRBV20-1	NA	TRBJ2-5	many	TGCAGTGCTAGAGGTGGAAAGGACCAGTACTTC	CSARGGKDQYF
TRBV4-2	TRBD1	TRBJ1-1	NA	TGTGCCAGCAGCCAGCCAGGGGGAAACACTGAAGCTTTCTTT	CASSQPGGNTEAFF
TRBV7-3	NA	TRBJ1-1	NA	TGTGCCAGCAGCTTAATTTCGGGGTCACGCACTGAAGCTTTCTTT	CASSLISGSRTEAFF
TRBV2	NA	TRBJ2-5	many	TGTGCCAGCAGTGAAGGGGAGCAAGAGACCCAGTACTTC	CASSEGEQETQYF
TRBV7-2	NA	TRBJ2-4	many	TGTGCCAGCAGCTTAGAAATTATGCGGGACCCCAAAAACATTCAGTACTTC	CASSLEIMRDPKNIQYF
TRBV3-1	NA	TRBJ1-2	NA	TGTGCCAGCAGCCGTCGGGGTAGTCCTGGCTACACCTTC	CASSRRGSPGYTF
TRBV7-2	NA	TRBJ2-3	NA	TGTGCCAGCAGCTTCAGGTCCGCAGATACGCAGTATTTT	CASSFRSADTQYF
TRBV11-1	NA	TRBJ2-1	NA	TGTGCCAGCAGCTTAAGTTTTAGATCCAGCTCCTACAATGAGCAGTTCTTC	CASSLSFRSSSYNEQFF
TRBV16	NA	TRBJ1-5	many	TGTGCCAGCAGCCCAGGAGGGATAAGGGATAGCAATCAGCCCCAGCATTTT	CASSPGGIRDSNQPQHF
TRBV5-4	NA	TRBJ1-2	many	TGTGCCAGCAGCCCGGGCCAACGGGGCTACACCTTC	CASSPGQRGYTF
TRBV3-1	TRBD2	TRBJ2-1	NA	TGTGCCAGCAGCCCGCGGACTAGCGGGAGGGATGAGCAGTTCTTC	CASSPRTSGRDEQFF
TRBV28	NA	TRBJ2-5	medium-sized	TGTGCCAGCAGTTTAGAGCATTGGGGGACCCAGTACTTC	CASSLEHWGTQYF
TRBV7-3	NA	TRBJ2-1	many	TGTGCCAGCAGCGGCGGGACAGCTAGTTACAATGAGCAGTTCTTC	CASSGGTASYNEQFF
TRBV2	NA	TRBJ2-5	NA	TGTGCCGGCGGGCTTAAAGAGACCCAGTACTTC	CAGGLKETQYF
TRBV27	TRBD1	TRBJ2-3	many	TGTGCCAGCAGTACCATCCGGGACAGTAAGACAGATACGCAGTATTTT	CASSTIRDSKTDTQYF
TRBV7-9	NA	TRBJ2-5	few	TGTGCCAGCAGCTTGACACCGGAGACCCAGTACTTC	CASSLTPETQYF
TRBV5-5	NA	TRBJ1-2	many	TGTGCCAGCAGCTCTAGGTTTAACTATGGCTACACCTTC	CASSSRFNYGYTF
TRBV3-1	TRBD2	TRBJ2-7	few	TGTGCCAGCAGCCGAGGGACTAGCGGGAGCTACGAGCAGTACTTC	CASSRGTSGSYEQYF
TRBV11-2	NA	TRBJ1-1	many	TGTGCCAGCAGCTTAGGGCGAGCCCTTGAAGCTTTCTTT	CASSLGRALEAFF
TRBV10-1	NA	TRBJ2-1	many	TGCGCCACTTCACGTTGGGGGGACACCTACAATGAGCAGTTCTTC	CATSRWGDTYNEQFF
TRBV7-6	NA	TRBJ1-6	many	TGTGCCAGCAGCCTCCGGGAAGGGGCTAATTCACCCCTCCACTTT	CASSLREGANSPLHF
TRBV18	NA	TRBJ2-7	medium-sized	TGTGCCAGCTCACCCGTCCCGGGGGCACACTCCTACGAGCAGTACTTC	CASSPVPGAHSYEQYF
TRBV19	TRBD1	TRBJ2-4	NA	TGTGCCAGTAGTCATCTAACAGGGGCAGGAAACATTCAGTACTTC	CASSHLTGAGNIQYF
TRBV7-7	TRBD1	TRBJ1-5	medium-sized	TGTGCTAGCAGCTCGGGACAGGGGCTCAATCAGCCCCAGCATTTT	CASSSGQGLNQPQHF
TRBV7-3	NA	TRBJ2-1	many	TGTGCCAGCAGCCTCGGACAGAGTGACTACAATGAGCAGTTCTTC	CASSLGQSDYNEQFF
TRBV10-3	TRBD2	TRBJ2-2	many	TGTGCCATCACCACGGCGGGAGCGCTAACGACCGGGGAGCTGTTTTTT	CAITTAGALTTGELFF
TRBV11-2	NA	TRBJ2-1	many	TGTGCCAGCACCCGAGGGGGAGAGGTCTCCTACAATGAGCAGTTCTTC	CASTRGGEVSYNEQFF
TRBV19	NA	TRBJ1-5	few	TGTGCCACCCGGGACCTTAGCAATCAGCCCCAGCATTTT	CATRDLSNQPQHF
TRBV2	NA	TRBJ1-5	many	TGTGCCAGCAGTGAAGTTGGAATCCTGTGGAGTCAGCCCCAGCATTTT	CASSEVGILWSQPQHF
TRBV30	NA	TRBJ1-1	many	TGTGCCTGGAGTGTGAGCCCTGAAGCTTTCTTT	CAWSVSPEAFF
TRBV5-1	NA	TRBJ1-2	many	TGCGCCAGCAGCTTGGAACAGGGTCTCTATGGCTACACCTTC	CASSLEQGLYGYTF
TRBV19	NA	TRBJ1-5	many	TGTGCCAGTAGTATCGGGCCAGGCGGAGTAAAAGTCAATCAGCCCCAGCATTTT	CASSIGPGGVKVNQPQHF
TRBV12-3/TRBV12-4	TRBD2	TRBJ2-1	NA	TGTGCCAGCAGCTCGCGAGCGGGGAACAATGAGCAGTTCTTC	CASSSRAGNNEQFF
TRBV12-3/TRBV12-4	NA	TRBJ1-5	many	TGTGCCACCACACAAGTGGGCCTTTATAGCAATCAGCCCCAGCATTTT	CATTQVGLYSNQPQHF
TRBV28	NA	TRBJ1-3	many	TGTGCCAGCAGTAACAGCCACTCTGGAAACACCATATATTTT	CASSNSHSGNTIYF
TRBV5-1	NA	TRBJ1-5	few	TGCGCCAGCAGTTGGAATAGCAATCAGCCCCAGCATTTT	CASSWNSNQPQHF
TRBV20-1	NA	TRBJ1-2	NA	TGCAGTGCTGGGCTCCCTATTAACTATGGCTACACCTTC	CSAGLPINYGYTF
TRBV11-3	TRBD2	TRBJ2-1	many	TGTGCCAGCAGCACCACCGGGACTAGCAGGCATGAGCAGTTCTTC	CASSTTGTSRHEQFF
TRBV19	NA	TRBJ1-5	many	TGTGCCAGTAGTATATACGCCGTGGACAATCAGCCCCAGCATTTT	CASSIYAVDNQPQHF
TRBV19	TRBD2	TRBJ2-5	few	TGTGCCAGTAGTATAAATCCGGCGGGAGTATCAGAGACCCAGTACTTC	CASSINPAGVSETQYF
TRBV20-1	TRBD1	TRBJ1-2	few	TGCAGTGCTAGCCCCAGGGGGCGCAGGGACTATGGCTACACCTTC	CSASPRGRRDYGYTF
TRBV29-1	NA	TRBJ1-2	many	TGCAGCGTTTTACAGGGAAATGGCTACACCTTC	CSVLQGNGYTF
TRBV11-2	TRBD2	TRBJ2-4	many	TGTGCCAGCAGTGGGACTAGCGGGGGCCGGAACATTCAGTACTTC	CASSGTSGGRNIQYF
TRBV12-3/TRBV12-4	TRBD1	TRBJ1-5	NA	TGTGCCAGCAGTCCGGGACAGGGTCATCAGCCCCAGCATTTT	CASSPGQGHQPQHF
TRBV4-1	TRBD2	TRBJ2-1	few	TGCGCCAGCAGCCAAGAGGCCAAGCGGGGGGGCTCCTACAATGAGCAGTTCTTC	CASSQEAKRGGSYNEQFF
TRBV12-3/TRBV12-4	NA	TRBJ2-7	few	TGTGCCAGCTCCTCCGGGGGTGAGCAGTACTTC	CASSSGGEQYF
TRBV12-3/TRBV12-4	NA	TRBJ1-4	many	TGTGCCAGCAGTTTATCGGGAGTTGAAAAACTGTTTTTT	CASSLSGVEKLFF
TRBV11-3	TRBD2	TRBJ2-1	few	TGTGCCAGCAGCTTAGGACCGGGACTAGCGACCAATGAGCAGTTCTTC	CASSLGPGLATNEQFF
TRBV7-9	NA	TRBJ2-6	many	TGTGCCAGCAGCTTTCCCGACTCTGGGGCCAACGTCCTGACTTTC	CASSFPDSGANVLTF